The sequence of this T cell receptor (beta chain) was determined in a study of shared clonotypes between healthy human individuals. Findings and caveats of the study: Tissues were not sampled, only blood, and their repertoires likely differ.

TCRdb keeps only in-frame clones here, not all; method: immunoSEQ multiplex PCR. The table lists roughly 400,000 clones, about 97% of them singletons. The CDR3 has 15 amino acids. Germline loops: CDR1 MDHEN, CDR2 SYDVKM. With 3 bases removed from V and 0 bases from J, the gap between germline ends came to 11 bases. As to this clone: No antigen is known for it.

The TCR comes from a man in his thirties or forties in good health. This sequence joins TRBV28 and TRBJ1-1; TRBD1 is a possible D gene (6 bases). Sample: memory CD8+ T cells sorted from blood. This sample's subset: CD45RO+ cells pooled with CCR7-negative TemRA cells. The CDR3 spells CASSFGGRVNTEAFF. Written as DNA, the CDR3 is TGTGCCAGCAGTTTTGGGGGGCGCGTGAACACTGAAGCTTTCTTT. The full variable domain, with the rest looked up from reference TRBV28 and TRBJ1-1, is DVKVTQSSRYLVKRTGEKVFLECVQDMDHENMFWYRQDPGLGLRLIYFSYDVKMKEKGDIPEGYSVSREKKERFSLILESASTNQTSMYLCASSFGGRVNTEAFFGQGTRLTVV.